One sample yielded the 30 T cell receptor beta chains listed below, sequenced in a study of cytomegalovirus exposure and HLA in healthy donors. Primers for the PCR totalled 60 Vbeta and 13 Jbeta. Generated by immunoSEQ multiplex PCR, the TCRdb table keeps only in-frame clones and is missing some. The data hold fewer than 200,000 clones, with roughly 80% observed a single time. The sequenced sample consisted of PBMCs. These TCRs come from a woman aged 18-29 years in good health and CMV-seronegative.

The rearrangement uses TRBV28 and TRBJ1-2; weak D call: TRBD1 (6 bases). The germline V gene has CDR1 MDHEN and CDR2 SYDVKM. There are 16 residues in the CDR3. Deletions cut 5 bases from V and 4 bases from J, with 20 bases between. CDR3 sequence (DNA): TGTGCCAGCAGTAGCAGGGGACCCCTTACCCCCTATGGCTACACCTTC. Its translation: CASSSRGPLTPYGYTF.

This clone was found once. V and J are TRBV4-1 and TRBJ1-1; TRBD1 matches 7 bases. Germline CDR1 is MGHRA and CDR2 is YSYEKL. J gave up 5 bases and V 4 bases, and 1 base lay outside the gene matches. The CDR3 consists of 12 residues. In DNA form, the CDR3 reads TGCGCCAGCAGCCTACAGGGGACTGAAGCTTTCTTT. Amino acid sequence: CASSLQGTEAFF.

V and J are TRBV28 and TRBJ2-5; TRBD2 agrees at 9 bases. This CDR3 region has 16 residues. J was trimmed by 0 bases and V by 5 bases; bases with no gene match: 7. CDR1 and CDR2 from the germline V gene are MDHEN and SYDVKM. The CDR3 DNA reads as TGTGCCAGCAGTGCACGACTAGCGGAGAACCAAGAGACCCAGTACTTC. Protein product: CASSARLAENQETQYF.

The chain recombines TRBV5-4 with TRBJ1-2; a possible D gene is TRBD1 (5 bases). The CDR3 consists of 16 residues. V lost 2 bases and J 0 bases, leaving 14 bases between the germline ends. CDR1 and CDR2 from the germline V gene are SGHNT and YYREEE (reference sequence). The DNA of the CDR3 is TGTGCCAGCAGCTTTGCGGAAGACAGAGCTAACTATGGCTACACCTTC. This gives the protein CASSFAEDRANYGYTF.

This clone was counted a single time. The CDR3 DNA follows: TGTGCCAGCAGGTTAGGGGGGGGCGATACGCAGTATTTT. It codes for CASRLGGGDTQYF. The genes are TRBV6-5 and TRBJ2-3, with D tentatively TRBD2 (7 bases). In germline, CDR1 is MNHEY, CDR2 SVGAGI. There are 13 residues in the CDR3. Trimming left V 6 bases short and J 6 bases short, with 13 bases between.

This chain connects TRBV11-2 to TRBJ2-1; 7 positions agree with TRBD2. Unmatched junction bases numbered 4, after V lost 5 bases and J lost 6 bases. The germline V gene encodes CDR1 SGHAT and CDR2 FQNNGV. This CDR3 is built from 13 residues. CDR3 in amino acids: CASSPGTTNEQFF. The CDR3 DNA sequence: TGTGCCAGCAGCCCAGGGACTACCAATGAGCAGTTCTTC.

The chain uses TRBV25-1 and TRBJ2-3; 12 bases align to TRBD2. J was trimmed by 6 bases and V by 7 bases; bases with no gene match: 8. The CDR3 is 15 amino acids. CDR1 and CDR2 from the germline V gene are MGHDK and SYGVNS. As DNA, the CDR3 is TGTGCCAGCACAACGACTAGCGGGAGATCGGATACGCAGTATTTT. It specifies CASTTTSGRSDTQYF.

The chain is built from TRBV6-5 and TRBJ1-2, with no clear D. V was shortened by 3 bases and J by 0 bases, with 2 bases between the two germline ends. CDR1 is MNHEY, CDR2 SVGAGI, per germline. This CDR3 has 12 residues. The CDR3 bases are TGTGCCAGCAGTTATACTAACTATGGCTACACCTTC. Protein sequence: CASSYTNYGYTF.

V gene TRBV6-5 combines with J gene TRBJ2-3; D gene uncertain. The CDR3 is 13 residues long. V was trimmed by 7 bases and J by 3 bases, leaving 11 bases between them. Germline assignment: CDR1 MNHEY and CDR2 SVGAGI. DNA of the CDR3: TGTGCCAGCATCCCGTCCGGTACAGATACGCAGTATTTT. Translating gives CASIPSGTDTQYF.

V gene TRBV14 combines with J gene TRBJ2-3; 8 bases match TRBD2. Germline values: CDR1 SGHDN, CDR2 FVKESK. J was trimmed by 10 bases and V by 4 bases; bases with no gene match: 16. This CDR3 is 16 amino acids long. The chain's CDR3 is CASSLRSGVAQEPQYF. CDR3 nucleotide sequence: TGTGCCAGCAGCCTCCGTAGCGGGGTGGCCCAAGAACCGCAGTATTTT.

The V and J genes are TRBV28 and TRBJ2-7, with D possibly being TRBD1 (5 bases). Per germline, CDR1 MDHEN and CDR2 SYDVKM. The CDR3 covers 11 residues. Between the trimmed V and J ends, which lost 6 bases and 6 bases, there was a span of 9 bases. The CDR3 loop is CASSRQREQYF. The CDR3 DNA reads as TGTGCCAGCAGCAGACAGCGCGAGCAGTACTTC.

With respect to this clone: At the DNA level, this CDR3 is encoded by other sequences in the same sample as well. This chain connects TRBV4-3 to TRBJ2-7; maybe TRBD1 (6 bases). Germline CDR1 and CDR2: LGHNA and YSLEER. The V gene lost 3 bases and the J gene lost 4 bases, with 13 bases spanning the gap. This CDR3 is built from 14 residues. CDR3 region: CASSQSRGPYEQYF. For the CDR3, the DNA is TGCGCCAGCAGCCAGAGCAGGGGACCTTACGAGCAGTACTTC.

The chain employs TRBV28 and TRBJ2-7, with D perhaps TRBD1 (6 bases). Per germline, CDR1 MDHEN and CDR2 SYDVKM. Trimming stripped 5 bases from V and 0 bases from J, with 11 bases between. The CDR3 totals 14 residues. The CDR3 nucleotides are TGTGCCAGCAGTAGAACAGGGAGCTCCTACGAGCAGTACTTC. It specifies CASSRTGSSYEQYF.

This chain links TRBV7-3 with TRBJ2-1; 11 bases agree with TRBD2. Germline assignment: CDR1 SGHTA and CDR2 FQGTGA. V lost 2 bases to trimming and J lost 4 bases; unmatched junction nucleotides: 16. The CDR3 sequence is 20 residues long. CDR3 sequence (DNA): TGTGCCAGCAGCTTACGTTGGGGTAGCGGGAGGGCCTCCGCGTACAATGAGCAGTTCTTC. This sequence encodes CASSLRWGSGRASAYNEQFF. The whole variable domain, remainder taken from reference TRBV7-3 and TRBJ2-1, is GAGVSQTPSNKVTEKGKYVELRCDPISGHTALYWYRQSLGQGPEFLIYFQGTGAADDSGLPNDRFFAVRPEGSVSTLKIQRTERGDSAVYLCASSLRWGSGRASAYNEQFFGPGTRLTVL.

The chain has TRBV5-1 and TRBJ2-7; D gene unclear. V was cut by 2 bases and J by 3 bases, with 12 bases left in between. The CDR3 covers 14 residues. CDR1 and CDR2 from the germline V gene are SGHRS and YFSETQ. DNA of the CDR3: TGCGCCAGCAGCTTTAAATTAGAGAGCTACGAGCAGTACTTC. Amino acids: CASSFKLESYEQYF.

The CDR3 DNA sequence: TGTGCCAGCAGTCTTGGACAGGGTGGTTCACCCCTCCACTTT. It translates to CASSLGQGGSPLHF. This chain connects TRBV6-5 to TRBJ1-6, with 8 positions matching TRBD1. Germline CDR1 is MNHEY and CDR2 is SVGAGI. The CDR3 has 14 amino acids. The trim removed 5 bases at V and 9 bases at J, leaving 6 bases unmatched.

The chain combines TRBV6-5 with TRBJ2-5, with TRBD2 matching over 8 bases. Germline CDR1 is MNHEY and CDR2 is SVGAGI. This CDR3 comprises 14 residues. V lost 6 bases to trimming and J lost 2 bases; unmatched junction nucleotides: 5. The CDR3 nucleotides are TGTGCCAGCAGCCCTAGCGGGCAACAAGAGACCCAGTACTTC. It yields the protein CASSPSGQQETQYF.

V gene TRBV6-5 combines with J gene TRBJ2-5; D perhaps matches TRBD1 (6 bases). Germline V CDR1 and CDR2: MNHEY, SVGAGI. The CDR3 extends over 14 amino acids. The V and J ends lost 2 bases and 5 bases respectively, with 12 bases between them. Here the CDR3 DNA reads TGTGCCAGCAGTTACAATGGGGGCTTGGAGACCCAGTACTTC. Amino acid sequence: CASSYNGGLETQYF.

The chain couples TRBV5-1 to TRBJ1-1; possible D gene TRBD1, 6 bases. This CDR3 region has 13 residues. Trimming took 7 bases from V and 6 from J, leaving 16 bases between them. The germline V gene encodes CDR1 SGHRS and CDR2 YFSETQ. This CDR3 reads CASQRTGGPEAFF. The DNA of the CDR3 is TGCGCCAGCCAAAGGACGGGGGGCCCTGAAGCTTTCTTT. The complete variable domain, with remaining parts taken from reference TRBV5-1 and TRBJ1-1, reads KAGVTQTPRYLIKTRGQQVTLSCSPISGHRSVSWYQQTPGQGLQFLFEYFSETQRNKGNFPGRFSGRQFSNSRSEMNVSTLELGDSALYLCASQRTGGPEAFFGQGTRLTVV.

The chain combines TRBV6-1 with TRBJ1-2, with D perhaps TRBD1 (5 bases). Germline V gene sequence: CDR1 MNHNS, CDR2 SASEGT. Trimming stripped 2 bases from V and 7 bases from J, with 17 bases between. This CDR3 region has 15 residues. The DNA of the CDR3 is TGTGCCAGCAGTGAAAGCCCATTGGGGGGGAGTGGCTACACCTTC. As protein: CASSESPLGGSGYTF.

This chain joins TRBV7-2 and TRBJ2-1; the D gene is possibly TRBD2 (7 bases). Trimming took 0 bases from V and 3 from J, leaving 15 bases between them. Germline lookup yields CDR1 SGHTA and CDR2 FQGNSA. The CDR3 length is 17 residues. CDR3 nucleotides: TGTGCCAGCAGCTTAGCGGGGGGGCTTTGGGGCTACAATGAGCAGTTCTTC. It encodes CASSLAGGLWGYNEQFF.

This chain uses TRBV11-2 with TRBJ2-7; TRBD2 agrees at 16 bases. CDR1 SGHAT and CDR2 FQNNGV come from the germline V gene. V shed 0 bases and J 6 bases; nucleotides not matched to a gene: 11. The CDR3 consists of 19 residues. CDR3 nucleotide sequence: TGTGCCAGCAGCTTAGATCTGGGACTAGCGGGAGGGATCCCCCGCGAGCAGTACTTC. Encoded protein: CASSLDLGLAGGIPREQYF. Supplemented by reference TRBV11-2 and TRBJ2-7, the full variable domain reads EAGVAQSPRYKIIEKRQSVAFWCNPISGHATLYWYQQILGQGPKLLIQFQNNGVVDDSQLPKDRFSAERLKGVDSTLKIQPAKLEDSAVYLCASSLDLGLAGGIPREQYFGPGTRLTVT.

This rearrangement joins TRBV27 to TRBJ2-5; D perhaps matches TRBD2 (6 bases). CDR3 size: 15 residues. V was pared by 5 bases and J by 5 bases, with 18 bases between. Per germline, CDR1 MNHEY and CDR2 SMNVEV (reference sequence). The CDR3 nucleotides read TGTGCCAGCAGTCCCCGACCAGGAGGGATGGAGACCCAGTACTTC. Translating it yields CASSPRPGGMETQYF.

This chain uses TRBV11-2 with TRBJ1-5, with TRBD1 matching over 9 bases. In germline, CDR1 is SGHAT, CDR2 FQNNGV. V shed 4 bases and J 0 bases; nucleotides not matched to a gene: 4. CDR3 length equals 16 residues. This CDR3 is CASSSGTGHSNQPQHF. The CDR3 nucleotides read TGTGCCAGCAGCTCCGGGACAGGGCATAGCAATCAGCCCCAGCATTTT.

This chain connects TRBV7-9 to TRBJ2-3; the match to TRBD1 covers 7 bases. Germline V gives CDR1 SEHNR, CDR2 FQNEAQ (reference sequence). This CDR3 is built from 14 residues. CDR3: CATSGQWSTDTQYF. The DNA for the CDR3 is TGTGCGACCTCGGGACAGTGGAGCACAGATACGCAGTATTTT.

J is TRBJ1-5 and V is TRBV2; tentative D call: TRBD1 (6 bases). Trimming removed 6 bases from V and 2 bases from J, with 14 bases in between. The CDR3 has 15 residues. Per the germline V gene, CDR1 is SNHLY and CDR2 is FYNNEI. CDR3 protein: CASRGIQGGNQPQHF. CDR3 bases: TGTGCCAGCAGAGGTATACAGGGTGGCAATCAGCCCCAGCATTTT.

Of note for this clone: One junction end does not reproduce the germline sequence, and a read error may be involved. CDR3 amino acids: CASHPSGGPYGQYF. The CDR3 nucleotides are TGCGCCAGCCATCCGTCGGGGGGCCCCTACGGGCAGTACTTC. The chain joins TRBV10-1 to TRBJ2-7, with a weak D call TRBD2 (7 bases). Per germline, CDR1 WNHNN and CDR2 SYGVQD (reference sequence). The CDR3 runs to 14 residues.

The rearrangement links TRBV5-6 to TRBJ1-1; perhaps TRBD1 as D (5 bases). The CDR3 has 16 residues. Per germline, CDR1 SGHDT and CDR2 YYEEEE. V dropped 2 bases and J dropped 4 bases, with 18 bases sitting between them. The CDR3 spells CASSLIHRSPSTEAFF. DNA of the CDR3: TGTGCCAGCAGCTTAATTCACAGGTCCCCCTCCACTGAAGCTTTCTTT. The whole variable domain, filled in from reference TRBV5-6 and TRBJ1-1, reads DAGVTQSPTHLIKTRGQQVTLRCSPKSGHDTVSWYQQALGQGPQFIFQYYEEEERQRGNFPDRFSGHQFPNYSSELNVNALLLGDSALYLCASSLIHRSPSTEAFFGQGTRLTVV.

As to this clone: In this CDR3 the conserved last residue, phenylalanine or tryptophan, is missing, so a read error is likely. The chain uses TRBV5-1 and TRBJ1-2, with D perhaps matching TRBD1 (6 bases). The germline gives CDR1 SGHRS, CDR2 YFSETQ. Trimming removed 7 bases from V and 4 bases from J, with 17 bases in between. This CDR3 is 14 amino acids long. The CDR3 sequence: CASAVGQRLYGYTL. CDR3 DNA sequence: TGCGCCAGCGCGGTTGGACAGCGGCTCTATGGCTACACCCTC.

The chain recombines TRBV27 with TRBJ1-1; D is possibly TRBD1 (5 bases). There are 14 residues in the CDR3. Trimming took off 9 bases at V and 3 bases at J, with 17 bases between the two ends. Germline CDR1 is MNHEY and CDR2 is SMNVEV (reference sequence). The CDR3 here is CASMQGGRYTEAFF. DNA of the CDR3: TGTGCCAGTATGCAGGGCGGTAGGTACACTGAAGCTTTCTTT.